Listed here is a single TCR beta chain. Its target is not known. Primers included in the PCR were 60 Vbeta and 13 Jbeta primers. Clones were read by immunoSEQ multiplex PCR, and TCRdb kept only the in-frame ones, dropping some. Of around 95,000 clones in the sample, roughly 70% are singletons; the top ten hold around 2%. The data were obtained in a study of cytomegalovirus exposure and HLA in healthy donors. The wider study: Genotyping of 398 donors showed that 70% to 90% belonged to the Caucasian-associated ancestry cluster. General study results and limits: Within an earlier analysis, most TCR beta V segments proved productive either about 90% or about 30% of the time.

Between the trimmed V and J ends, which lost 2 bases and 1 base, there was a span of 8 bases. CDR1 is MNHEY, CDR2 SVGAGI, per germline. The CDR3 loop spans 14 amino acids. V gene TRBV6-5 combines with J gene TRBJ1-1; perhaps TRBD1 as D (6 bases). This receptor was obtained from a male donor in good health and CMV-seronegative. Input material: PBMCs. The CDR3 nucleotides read TGTGCCAGCAGTTACGGACAGAAGAACACTGAAGCTTTCTTT. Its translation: CASSYGQKNTEAFF.